This T cell receptor beta chain was recovered during a study of human T cells and chemical hapten exposure listed by TCRdb under 2021. Regarding the complete study: For sensitization, 2% DPC in acetone was applied to a 2 cm by 2 cm area of upper inner arm skin. Patch tests used Finn chambers with 0.01% DPC on the upper back, scored after 6 days by International Contact Dermatitis Research Group standards. Patient blood was sampled pre-sensitization (week 0) and at 2, 6 and about 24 weeks after DPC sensitization. Blood for TCR sequencing was provided by twenty-nine alopecia patients at one to four time points (pre-sensitization, 2, 6 and 24 weeks). The mostly female patient cohort included alopecia areata with under or over 50% scalp involvement, alopecia totalis and alopecia universalis. Weekly therapeutic DPC doses were additionally applied to the scalp of patients throughout the approximately 25-week study period. Libraries were combined into a pool for sequencing, and differences in TCR yield between samples came mainly from small differences in library volumes within the pool. Peripheral blood TCR repertoire changes were tracked in vivo in alopecia patients during primary and secondary sensitization to the hapten diphenylcyclopropenone (DPC). Beyond this particular receptor, the publication reports: Patch test score was positively correlated with the number of PT1 expanded TCRs, with significance at thresholds 8, 16 and 32 but not at 4. Compared with pre-sensitization or healthy control sets, expanded TCRs formed significantly more large CDR3 similarity clusters, which is consistent with antigen-driven responses. DPC sensitization did not change the number of TCRs with a frequency above 1 in 1000, and there was no evidence of changes in global repertoire structure. All patients had alopecia, a presumed autoimmune disease, so their immune response might differ from that of healthy individuals. After repeated subsampling, changes were observed in the strength of the expansion versus patch-test correlation and in the threshold at which the correlation became significant.

V is shortened by 3 bases, J by 3 bases, and the region joining them spans 11 bases. The CDR3 spans 13 residues, from the cysteine through the phenylalanine. CDR3 DNA only is kept here, 39 bases in frame from base 1. The germline V gene (reference sequence) provides CDR1 DFQATT and CDR2 SNEGSKA. The library relied on RACE. Sequencing instrument: NextSeq 500. During library preparation, unique molecular identifiers were attached to individual cDNA molecules so that TCRs could be counted in a quantitative, reproducible way. From each blood RNA sample, both TCR alpha and TCR beta chains were sequenced. Per the source publication's procedure: A median of around 96,000 TCRs per sample was observed, with a range of roughly 20,000 to 700,000. V, J and CDR3 annotation of the TCR reads was carried out using the Decombinator software suite. Every sample was subsampled to the same number of TCRs (28,000) for the PS versus PT1 abundance plots. Expanded TCRs were defined as absent before sensitization and observed at least eight times at the 2-week time point. In-frame beta chains were kept once TCRdb had trimmed the public reads at Q25 with fastp and called clones with MiXCR. Each entry merges the rows of one CDR3 protein and shows their most common DNA and genes. TCRdb's processing, not the authors', yielded these V and J calls. Present in this sample are roughly 180,000 distinct CDR3 sequences, 20% to 25% of which were seen just once. The ten largest clones add up to under 7% of the sample.

The label giving this sample's time point can be read as: patch test 1, 2 weeks after DPC sensitization. The treatment or condition label of this sample denotes: therapeutic diphenylcyclopropenone sensitization with weekly scalp DPC. Blood at each patch-test visit was drawn before the patch test was applied. To be eligible, patients had to be aged 18 to 70, diagnosed with alopecia and judged suitable for DPC therapy, while pregnant patients were excluded. Unfractionated whole blood was collected in Tempus Blood RNA tubes, and total RNA was extracted from that blood. Note on this clonotype: There is no known antigen for this receptor. There are no base qualities to consult, and no much larger clone falls within one base.

The sample consisted of whole blood, taken in connection with sensitization to the hapten diphenylcyclopropenone (DPC). Recombination joined TRBV20-1 with TRBJ1-2; confidence is insufficient to name the D gene. The sequence came from a woman aged 50 to 60 with alopecia areata. Some clones in this sample may be carry-over from other donors' samples. CDR3 protein: CSASTLGDYGYTF. The bases are TGCAGTGCTAGCACCCTCGGGGACTATGGCTACACCTTC.